The T cell receptor beta chain described here comes from a study of T cell responses to AZD1222 COVID-19 vaccine. Study findings and constraints: Only five or six people who got AZD1222 tested seropositive at baseline. Spike-specific TCR breadth and depth went up after people got two AZD1222 doses.

CDR3 length equals 12 residues. The germline gives CDR1 LNHDA, CDR2 SQIVND (reference sequence). V was clipped by 2 bases and J by 2 bases, with 0 bases between them. Clones were read by immunoSEQ multiplex PCR, and TCRdb kept only the in-frame ones, dropping some. The table lists 100,000 to 150,000 clones, around 87% of them singletons. A note on this clone: Its specificity is unknown.

Sample: peripheral blood, taken on day 0 of AZD1222 vaccination. The receptor was isolated from an adult in good health. This chain connects TRBV19 to TRBJ1-4, with no clear D. The CDR3 DNA reads TGTGCCAGTAGTATAACTAATGAAAAACTGTTTTTT. This codes for CASSITNEKLFF.